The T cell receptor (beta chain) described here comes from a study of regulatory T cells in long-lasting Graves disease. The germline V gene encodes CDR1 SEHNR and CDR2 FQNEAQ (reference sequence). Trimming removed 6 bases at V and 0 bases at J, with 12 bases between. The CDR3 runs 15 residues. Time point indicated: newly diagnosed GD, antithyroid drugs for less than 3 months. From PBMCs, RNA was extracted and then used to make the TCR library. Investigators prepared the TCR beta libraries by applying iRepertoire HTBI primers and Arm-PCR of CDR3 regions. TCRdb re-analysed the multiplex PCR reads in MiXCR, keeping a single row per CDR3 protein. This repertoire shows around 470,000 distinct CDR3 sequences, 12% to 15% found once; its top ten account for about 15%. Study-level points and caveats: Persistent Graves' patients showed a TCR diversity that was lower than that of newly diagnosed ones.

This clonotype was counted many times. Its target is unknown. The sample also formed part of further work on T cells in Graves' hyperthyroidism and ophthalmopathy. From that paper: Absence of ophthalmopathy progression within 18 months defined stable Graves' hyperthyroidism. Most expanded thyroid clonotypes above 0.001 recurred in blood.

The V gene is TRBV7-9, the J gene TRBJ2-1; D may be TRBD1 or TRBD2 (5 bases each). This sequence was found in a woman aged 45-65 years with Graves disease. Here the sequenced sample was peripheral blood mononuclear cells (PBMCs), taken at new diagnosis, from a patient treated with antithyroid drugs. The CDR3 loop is CASRATRGSYNEQFF. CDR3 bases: TGTGCCAGCAGGGCAACTAGGGGCTCCTACAATGAGCAGTTCTTC.